The clone carrying this T cell receptor (beta chain) was counted many times. What it binds is not known. The J segment lost 3 bases and the V segment lost 4 bases, leaving 7 bases of the junction unmatched. The CDR3 length is 16 residues. This record belongs to a study of CD8 T cells in ankylosing spondylitis. Study observations and caveats: Disease-linked clones reportedly concentrated significantly in matched ankylosing spondylitis synovial fluid. Apparently characteristic of ankylosing spondylitis blood was a TCR beta motif (roughly eight highly homologous variants). Some of these motif variants have turned up before, in reports on reactive arthritis synovial fluid and blood.

TCRdb redid the calling of the 5' RACE reads with MiXCR, one entry per CDR3 protein. This sample has fewer than 250,000 distinct CDR3 sequences; under 12% occur once, and the top ten carry 20% to 25%. This chain joins TRBV12-3 or TRBV12-4 and TRBJ2-3; the match to TRBD2 covers 10 bases. What was sequenced was blood, either unsorted or a sorted T cell fraction (not recorded which). This receptor was taken from a male donor with ankylosing spondylitis or in good health (not recorded which). The CDR3 reads CASSSRAGGGTDTQYF. The CDR3 region has the DNA TGTGCCAGCAGTTCCCGAGCGGGGGGGGGAACAGATACGCAGTATTTT.